A single sample is the source of the 28 T cell receptor beta chains below, sequenced in a study of blood T cell repertoires in COVID-19. Assay: immunoSEQ multiplex PCR; the TCRdb copy retains only in-frame clones and omits some. The table shows over 110,000 clones, with 80% occurring only once. The sequenced sample consisted of peripheral blood. The receptors shown here come from a man between 65 and 85 years old who had recovered from COVID-19.

The chain recombines TRBV3-1 (or the pseudogene TRBV3-2) with TRBJ2-7; 8 nucleotides match TRBD1. Germline V lookup: CDR1 LGHDT, CDR2 YNNKEL (reference sequence). V lost 5 bases and J lost 2; bases outside the gene matches: 2. The CDR3 length is 13 residues. CDR3 sequence: CASSDRGAYEQYF. CDR3 coding DNA: TGTGCCAGCAGCGACAGGGGAGCCTACGAGCAGTACTTC.

This chain joins TRBV5-8 and TRBJ1-5; the D gene is possibly TRBD1 (5 bases). This CDR3 is 13 amino acids long. V lost 5 bases to trimming and J lost 7 bases, with 13 bases between them. Per the germline V gene, CDR1 is SGHTS and CDR2 is YDEGEE. The CDR3 DNA follows: TGTGCCAGCAGTCGGCAGGGTGGCCAGCCCCAGCATTTT. Its translation is CASSRQGGQPQHF.

The chain is built from TRBV6-6 and TRBJ2-3; TRBD2 agrees at 11 bases. Per the germline V gene, CDR1 is MNHNY and CDR2 is SVGAGI (reference sequence). Trimming took 4 bases from V and 5 from J; bases not matched to a gene: 8. This CDR3 contains 16 residues. For the CDR3, the DNA is TGTGCCAGCAGTTCCCGTGGGACTAGCGGAATAGATACGCAGTATTTT. This codes for CASSSRGTSGIDTQYF.

This clone is labeled medium-sized. V is TRBV5-8 and J is TRBJ1-4, with 10 nucleotides matching TRBD1. J lost 10 bases, V lost 4 bases, and 7 bases had no gene match. In germline, CDR1 is SGHTS, CDR2 YDEGEE. The CDR3 is made up of 14 amino acids. The DNA for the CDR3 is TGTGCCAGCAGCGACCGGGACAGGGGAGTAAAACTGTTTTTT. Encoded protein: CASSDRDRGVKLFF.

The chain carries TRBV5-8 and TRBJ2-7, with TRBD1 matching over 7 bases. CDR3 length: 13 amino acids. Germline V gives CDR1 SGHTS, CDR2 YDEGEE. The junction had 5 bases not matched to a gene; V was cut back by 4 bases and J by 4 bases. Here the CDR3 reads CASSRDRGYEQYF. CDR3 sequence (DNA): TGTGCCAGCAGCCGGGACAGAGGATACGAGCAGTACTTC.

The chain links TRBV12-5 to TRBJ1-2, with 8 positions matching TRBD1. Germline CDR1 reads LGHNT; CDR2 reads FRNRAP. V shed 6 bases and J 8 bases; nucleotides not matched to a gene: 8. The CDR3 sequence is 13 residues long. As DNA, the CDR3 is TGTGCTAGTGGAACGACAGGGGTCGGCGGCTACACCTTC. Amino acids: CASGTTGVGGYTF. The full variable domain, in which reference TRBV12-5 and TRBJ1-2 provide the parts outside the CDR3, is DARVTQTPRHKVTEMGQEVTMRCQPILGHNTVFWYRQTMMQGLELLAYFRNRAPLDDSGMPKDRFSAEMPDATLATLKIQPSEPRDSAVYFCASGTTGVGGYTFGSGTRLTVV.

The chain uses TRBV6-5 and TRBJ2-1; 10 bases line up with TRBD2. Germline V gene sequence: CDR1 MNHEY, CDR2 SVGAGI. J lost 6 bases, V lost 2 bases, and 7 bases had no gene match. This CDR3 has 16 amino acids. This chain's CDR3 is CASSYRSSGSRNEQFF. The DNA of the CDR3 is TGTGCCAGCAGTTACCGTTCTAGCGGGAGTCGCAATGAGCAGTTCTTC.

This clone showed up just a few times. V is TRBV12-3 or TRBV12-4 and J is TRBJ1-4; possible D gene TRBD1, 6 bases. The CDR3 is made up of 13 amino acids. Trimming left V 4 bases short and J 6 bases short, with 9 bases between. Written as DNA, the CDR3 is TGTGCCAGCAGTTCCCAGGGGTATGAAAAACTGTTTTTT. Translating gives CASSSQGYEKLFF.

V and J are TRBV9 and TRBJ2-6, with D uncertain. The CDR3 totals 13 residues. Trimming stripped 5 bases from V and 4 bases from J, with 7 bases between. Per the germline V gene, CDR1 is SGDLS and CDR2 is YYNGEE. The CDR3 DNA sequence: TGTGCCAGCAGAGCGCGGGGGGCCAACGTCCTGACTTTC. Translated, it gives CASRARGANVLTF.

This chain uses TRBV2 with TRBJ1-3; weak D call: TRBD1 (5 bases). The V and J ends lost 1 base and 7 bases respectively, with 14 bases between them. CDR1 is SNHLY and CDR2 is FYNNEI in the germline V gene. CDR3 length equals 15 residues. For the CDR3, the DNA is TGTGCCAGCAGTGAAGAGACGACAGTGCGGAACACCATATATTTT. Translating gives CASSEETTVRNTIYF.

This clone appeared once. V gene TRBV3-1 (or the pseudogene TRBV3-2) combines with J gene TRBJ2-1; 9 nucleotides line up with TRBD2. Germline V gene lookup returns CDR1 LGHDT and CDR2 YNNKEL (reference sequence). V lost 4 bases to trimming and J lost 3 bases; unmatched junction nucleotides: 7. This CDR3 has 16 amino acids. The CDR3 DNA reads as TGTGCCAGCAGCCCTCAACTAGCGGGTTACTACAATGAGCAGTTCTTC. It yields the protein CASSPQLAGYYNEQFF.

This clone was detected only a few times. This chain connects TRBV25-1 to TRBJ2-7, with TRBD2 identical over 12 bases. Germline CDR1 is MGHDK and CDR2 is SYGVNS. The CDR3 is 14 residues long. Losses at the gene ends were 4 bases for V and 2 bases for J; bases not matched to a gene: 0. The DNA of the CDR3 is TGTGCCAGCAGTGGGACTAGCGGGACCTACGAGCAGTACTTC. Translation: CASSGTSGTYEQYF.

The chain has TRBV7-9 and TRBJ1-3; D not certain. Looked up from germline, CDR1 is SEHNR and CDR2 is FQNEAQ (reference sequence). Trimming removed 8 bases from V and 8 bases from J, with 19 bases in between. This CDR3 region has 14 residues. The CDR3 loop is CASFEGDVSYTIYF. As DNA, the CDR3 is TGTGCCAGCTTCGAGGGTGATGTATCGTACACCATATATTTT.

CDR3 DNA sequence: TGTGCCAGCAGCCCCCCCGCAGGGGGCAGGGCTAATGAAAAACTGTTTTTT. Translating gives CASSPPAGGRANEKLFF. The rearrangement joins TRBV5-6 to TRBJ1-4; 8 bases match TRBD1. The germline gives CDR1 SGHDT, CDR2 YYEEEE. The CDR3 is made up of 17 amino acids. J was trimmed by 3 bases and V by 4 bases; bases with no gene match: 11.

The CDR3 nucleotides are TGCAGCGTTGAACTAGCGGGATATTCCTACACCGGGGAGCTGTTTTTT. This sequence encodes CSVELAGYSYTGELFF. This rearrangement joins TRBV29-1 to TRBJ2-2; 9 bases agree with TRBD2. Germline V gene sequence: CDR1 SQVTM, CDR2 ANQGSEA. This CDR3 is 16 amino acids long. V shed 2 bases and J 3 bases; nucleotides not matched to a gene: 7.

V usage is TRBV4-3 and J usage is TRBJ1-6; D gene ambiguous. Trimming stripped 6 bases from V and 6 bases from J, with 9 bases between. CDR1 and CDR2 (germline): LGHNA, YSLEER. CDR3 length equals 13 residues. This CDR3 is CASSGQFNSPLHF. The DNA for the CDR3 is TGCGCCAGCAGTGGGCAGTTTAATTCACCCCTCCACTTT.

The V gene is TRBV14, the J gene TRBJ2-3; tentatively, D is TRBD2 (6 bases). CDR3 length: 20 amino acids. Germline V gene sequence: CDR1 SGHDN, CDR2 FVKESK. V lost 0 bases and J 2 bases, leaving 24 bases between the germline ends. The CDR3 loop reads CASSQDLPPGWGDYTDTQYF. Here the CDR3 DNA reads TGTGCCAGCAGCCAAGATCTACCCCCGGGCTGGGGGGATTACACAGATACGCAGTATTTT.

CDR3 region: CASRTSGTHEQYF. As DNA, the CDR3 is TGTGCCAGCCGGACTAGCGGGACCCACGAGCAGTACTTC. V gene TRBV28 combines with J gene TRBJ2-7; 12 bases are a match to TRBD2. Germline values: CDR1 MDHEN, CDR2 SYDVKM. The CDR3 totals 13 residues. Unmatched junction bases numbered 4, after V lost 8 bases and J lost 5 bases.

The V and J genes are TRBV9 and TRBJ2-1; 7 bases fit TRBD2. V lost 5 bases, J lost 8 bases, and 10 bases stayed unmatched. The CDR3 length is 14 residues. Germline V gene sequence: CDR1 SGDLS, CDR2 YYNGEE. CDR3 sequence reads: CASSRGEGRYEQFF. DNA for the CDR3: TGTGCCAGCAGTCGGGGGGAGGGCCGCTATGAGCAGTTCTTC.

The CDR3: CASSRTGNYEQYF. The CDR3 DNA is TGTGCCAGCAGCCGAACAGGGAACTACGAGCAGTACTTC. The chain uses TRBV13 and TRBJ2-7; possible D gene TRBD1, 6 bases. From germline, CDR1 is PRHDT and CDR2 FYEKMQ (reference sequence). Trimming cost V 5 bases and J 3 bases, with 11 bases left between them. The CDR3 is 13 amino acids.

J is TRBJ2-7 and V is TRBV3-1 (or the pseudogene TRBV3-2); TRBD2 matches 9 bases. The germline gives CDR1 LGHDT, CDR2 YNNKEL (reference sequence). The length of the CDR3 is 15 residues. V was clipped by 3 bases and J by 1 base; unmatched bases: 4. The CDR3 loop reads CASSHSGRSSYEQYF. The CDR3 DNA reads as TGTGCCAGCAGCCATAGCGGGAGAAGTTCCTACGAGCAGTACTTC.

The chain uses TRBV7-9 and TRBJ1-2; unclear D gene. The V and J ends lost 0 bases and 4 bases respectively, with 15 bases between them. Germline V gene sequence: CDR1 SEHNR, CDR2 FQNEAQ (reference sequence). CDR3 length: 16 amino acids. The CDR3, as DNA: TGTGCCAGCAGCTTAGCGCGGGCAGGACTAGGCTATGGCTACACCTTC. Protein product: CASSLARAGLGYGYTF.

The chain joins TRBV19 to TRBJ2-2, with TRBD2 identical over 10 bases. With V trimmed by 1 base and J by 6 bases, 8 bases remained unmatched. CDR3 length: 17 residues. CDR1 and CDR2 (germline): LNHDA, SQIVND (reference sequence). The CDR3 DNA reads as TGTGCCAGTAGTATAGTTGCTAGCGGGAGATTCGCCGGGGAGCTGTTTTTT. This encodes CASSIVASGRFAGELFF. Drawing the rest from reference TRBV19 and TRBJ2-2, the complete variable domain is DGGITQSPKYLFRKEGQNVTLSCEQNLNHDAMYWYRQDPGQGLRLIYYSQIVNDFQKGDIAEGYSVSREKKESFPLTVTSAQKNPTAFYLCASSIVASGRFAGELFFGEGSRLTVL.

Remarks on this clone: A read error may produce the germline difference seen at one junction end. This chain connects TRBV13 to TRBJ2-7; D might be TRBD2 (5 bases). This CDR3 region has 14 residues. Germline V gene data show CDR1 as PRHDT and CDR2 as FYEKMQ (reference sequence). The CDR3 DNA is TGTGCCAGCAGCCTAGGGAGCCCCTCCTACGAGCAGTACTTC. This encodes CASSLGSPSYEQYF.

The chain combines TRBV7-6 with TRBJ2-1; TRBD2 is a possible D gene (5 bases). Germline CDR1 and CDR2: SGHVS and FNYEAQ. This CDR3 is built from 16 residues. Trimming stripped 0 bases from V and 6 bases from J, with 15 bases between. CDR3 protein: CASSLALGSAVNEQFF. The DNA for the CDR3 is TGTGCCAGCAGCTTAGCGCTCGGTAGCGCGGTCAATGAGCAGTTCTTC.

The V call is TRBV19, the J call TRBJ2-1; D is perhaps TRBD2 (5 bases). This CDR3 is built from 16 residues. V lost 3 bases, J lost 0 bases, and 12 bases lay in between. Germline CDR1 reads LNHDA; CDR2 reads SQIVND (reference sequence). The CDR3 reads CASSISAESSYNEQFF. CDR3 sequence (DNA): TGTGCCAGTAGTATCTCAGCGGAGAGCTCCTACAATGAGCAGTTCTTC.

The chain is built from TRBV20-1 and TRBJ2-7; 9 bases line up with TRBD2. The trim removed 3 bases at V and 6 bases at J, leaving 9 bases unmatched. CDR3 length equals 14 residues. The germline gives CDR1 DFQATT, CDR2 SNEGSKA (reference sequence). For the CDR3, the DNA is TGCAGTGCTAGTGGACTAGCGCAAGGAATCGAGCAGTACTTC. Protein sequence: CSASGLAQGIEQYF.

This chain uses TRBV2 with TRBJ2-7; 7 bases fit TRBD1. Germline CDR1 reads SNHLY; CDR2 reads FYNNEI. This CDR3 is built from 16 residues. V lost 7 bases, J lost 4 bases, and 16 bases stayed unmatched. The CDR3 DNA reads as TGTGCCAGCACCGCGATGACAGGGCCTTCTGTTTACGAGCAGTACTTC. Residues: CASTAMTGPSVYEQYF. The variable domain in full, with the rest retrieved from reference TRBV2 and TRBJ2-7, is EPEVTQTPSHQVTQMGQEVILRCVPISNHLYFYWYRQILGQKVEFLVSFYNNEISEKSEIFDDQFSVERPDGSNFTLKIRSTKLEDSAMYFCASTAMTGPSVYEQYFGPGTRLTVT.